This TCR beta chain was retrieved from a study of blood T cell repertoires in COVID-19 (dated by TCRdb to the early 2020s). Regarding the study in general: The collaborator samples originated in the United States, Italy and Spain and spanned the acute and convalescent phases of COVID-19. The material from the prospective study consisted of cDNA or gDNA derived from T cells, B-cell-depleted T cells, or PBMCs. Deeply sampled blood TCRbeta repertoires from subjects exposed to, actively infected with, or recovered from COVID-19 were included in the dataset. The repertoires were released in a freely available public database intended as a resource for research on the immune response to SARS-CoV-2. The samples were drawn from the first 160 participants of the ongoing ImmuneRACE study and from about 1,200 subjects provided by 6 global collaborators. Sample metadata almost always included a de-identified subject ID, COVID-19 status, age in years and sex. Where available, HLA class I and class II types were obtained from metadata supplied by the sample provider rather than from assay-based typing. Overall study outcomes, separate from this receptor: The quantity of clinical and demographic metadata differed by source and by participant and was supplied without curation.

Samples from volunteer blood donors who had recovered from COVID-19 were contributed by a second Seattle source. Whole blood was collected in K2EDTA tubes by collaborating institutions according to the institutions' own protocols. For TCRbeta analysis, collaborators shipped samples as frozen whole blood, isolated PBMCs, or DNA extracted from either of those sample types. TCRbeta CDR3 regions were amplified from genomic DNA using the immunoSEQ Assay, a bias-controlled multiplex PCR. The authors processed their data as follows. Nucleated cell counts per sample were estimated from amplification of reference gene primers within the assay. Sequence reads were collapsed and filtered to measure the absolute abundance of every unique TCRbeta CDR3 rearrangement. For each sample, productive Simpson clonality was calculated by taking the square root of Simpson's diversity index across productive rearrangements. Entries here come from immuneACCESS through TCRdb and include only in-frame sequences with V and J called. Some clones fail to appear in such tables; in the studies checked, an unresolved V gene covers under half of the shortfall, and the cause of the remainder is unknown. The DNA was the basis for D and trimming; V, J and clone size are from that table. The sample table holds 150,000 to 200,000 clones, of which 89% were seen once. The ten largest clones add up to about 2.1% of the sample.

With respect to this clone: Its binding antigen is unknown. No much larger clonotype is one base removed from it; base qualities were not supplied.

V loses 5 bases, J loses 5 bases, and the germline ends lie 10 bases apart. The CDR3 runs 13 amino acids, cysteine and phenylalanine included. Just the 39-base CDR3 DNA is kept, in frame starting at base 1. Per the germline V gene (reference sequence), LNHDA is the CDR1 and SQIVND is the CDR2. The chain is assembled from TRBV19 and TRBJ1-5; there is no confident call for the D gene. The sample consisted of peripheral blood. This TCR came from a young man who had recovered from COVID-19. CDR3 reads: CASSLGSDQPQHF. The DNA sequence is given as TGTGCCAGTAGTTTAGGGTCGGATCAGCCCCAGCATTTT.